This T cell receptor (beta chain) was recovered during a study of beta chain features in type 1 diabetes. Points from the study as a whole: The similarity of naive, central memory and Treg TCRB repertoires appeared greater among patients than among healthy donors.

This CDR3 is 15 amino acids long. Germline CDR1 reads MNHNY; CDR2 reads SVGAGI (reference sequence). J gave up 2 bases and V 7 bases, and 9 bases lay outside the gene matches. As to this clone: Its antigen remains unidentified.

Every single donor gave one heparinised blood draw, and these averaged approximately 110 mL. The isolated RNA, all of it, was reverse transcribed, so expressed TCRB transcripts were what got sequenced. Method: immunoSEQ multiplex PCR; TCRdb's copy keeps in-frame clones and lacks some. The data show over 500,000 clones, about 14% seen once. The chain couples TRBV6-6 to TRBJ2-5; 8 positions match TRBD2. The sequencing sample was made of naive CD4+ T cells from blood. This receptor was obtained from a man younger than 35 in good health. CDR3 nucleotides: TGTGCCAGCACCAAGGGCGGGGGGTCGCAAGAGACCCAGTACTTC. Its translation is CASTKGGGSQETQYF.